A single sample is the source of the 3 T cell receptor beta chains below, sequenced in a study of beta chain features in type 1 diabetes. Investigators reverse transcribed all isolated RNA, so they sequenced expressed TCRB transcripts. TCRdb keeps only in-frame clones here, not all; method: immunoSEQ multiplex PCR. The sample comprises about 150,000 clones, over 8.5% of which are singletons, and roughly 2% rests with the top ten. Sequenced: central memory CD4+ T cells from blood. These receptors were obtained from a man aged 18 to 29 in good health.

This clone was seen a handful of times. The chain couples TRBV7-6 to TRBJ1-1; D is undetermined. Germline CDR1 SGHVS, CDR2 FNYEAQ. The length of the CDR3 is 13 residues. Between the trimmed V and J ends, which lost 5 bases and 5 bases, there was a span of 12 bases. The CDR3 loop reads CASSLSEETEAFF. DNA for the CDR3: TGTGCCAGCAGCCTGTCAGAGGAAACTGAAGCTTTCTTT.

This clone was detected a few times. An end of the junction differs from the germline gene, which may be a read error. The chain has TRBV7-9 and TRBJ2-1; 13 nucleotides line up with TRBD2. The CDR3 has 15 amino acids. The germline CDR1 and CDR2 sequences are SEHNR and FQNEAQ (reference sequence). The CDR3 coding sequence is TGCGCCAGCAGCCAAGATTACACTAGCGGGAGGGCCGTGCTCTTC. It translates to CASSQDYTSGRAVLF.

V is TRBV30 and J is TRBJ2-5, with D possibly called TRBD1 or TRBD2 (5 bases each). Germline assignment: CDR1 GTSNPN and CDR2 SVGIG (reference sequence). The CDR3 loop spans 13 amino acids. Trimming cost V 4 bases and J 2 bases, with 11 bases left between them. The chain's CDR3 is CAWTRGTQETQYF. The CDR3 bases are TGTGCCTGGACTCGGGGCACGCAAGAGACCCAGTACTTC.